The sequence of this T cell receptor (beta chain) was determined in a study of naive and memory T cell subsets. Findings and caveats of the study: Naive repertoires, especially CD8, held a few larger clonotypes, possibly memory cells re-expressing CD45RA. Gini index rose across naive, CM, EM and EMRA in CD4 and CD8.

This clonotype appeared a few times. Its antigen is as yet unknown. An equimolar mix of two oligonucleotides served as the beta constant-region primer for TRBC1 and TRBC2. Nested alpha and beta constant-region primers with the SP2 primer drove four PCR rounds on ligated cDNA. TCRdb processed the UMI-ligation and nested PCR reads anew with MiXCR; each CDR3 protein has one entry. This table holds roughly 140,000 distinct CDR3 sequences, around 21% found once. The CDR3 contains 15 residues. In germline, CDR1 is MNHEY, CDR2 SVGAGI. V was pared by 6 bases and J by 5 bases, with 19 bases between. The TCR originated in a human donor in good health. The rearrangement joins TRBV6-5 to TRBJ1-1; D may be TRBD1 (5 bases). Sequenced: naive CD8+ T cells from blood. CDR3 sequence reads: CASSQGPTLGTEAFF. DNA of the CDR3: TGTGCCAGCAGCCAGGGACCCACCCTGGGGACTGAAGCTTTCTTT.